This T cell receptor beta chain was recorded in a study of T cell repertoires in cytomegalovirus infection. This clonotype showed up many times. The antigen is undetermined. Germline-derived CDR1 and CDR2 are SEHNR and FQNEAQ (reference sequence). The CDR3 covers 14 residues. The V end lost 0 bases, the J end lost 4 bases, and 10 bases lay between the germline ends. Each CDR3 protein is one row after TCRdb ran MiXCR on the reads. The data show 76,000 or so distinct CDR3 sequences, roughly 3.7% seen once. Overall study findings and caveats: CMV-specific TCR beta clonotypes restricted by HLA-C were the ones dominating the ex vivo response.

The clonotype was recovered from a human donor in good health (CMV status not recorded). Some clones in this sample may be carry-over from other donors' samples. The gene calls are TRBV7-9 and TRBJ2-7; maybe TRBD1 (6 bases). The sequencing input was PBMCs. The CDR3, as DNA: TGTGCCAGCAGCTTAGCGGGGGCGCGATACGAGCAGTACTTC. Translation: CASSLAGARYEQYF.